Listed here are 21 T cell receptor beta chains from one sample, sequenced in a study of cytomegalovirus exposure and HLA in healthy donors. It was with 60 Vbeta and 13 Jbeta primers that the PCR ran. Clones were sequenced by immunoSEQ multiplex PCR, and TCRdb holds only the in-frame ones, with some missing. The sample holds roughly 140,000 clones, around four fifths seen once. Specimen: PBMCs. These TCRs come from a boy aged 2 to 9 in good health and CMV-seronegative.

The chain links TRBV5-1 to TRBJ2-7; 7 bases fit TRBD1. The CDR3 loop spans 17 amino acids. Germline-derived CDR1 and CDR2 are SGHRS and YFSETQ. V dropped 2 bases and J dropped 6; count of bases not matched to a gene: 17. As DNA, the CDR3 is TGCGCCAGCAGCTTCAGAAACAGGGGCCTGGTAACCTCCGAGCAGTACTTC. Residues: CASSFRNRGLVTSEQYF.

V gene TRBV2 combines with J gene TRBJ2-5; 10 bases fit TRBD2. The germline gives CDR1 SNHLY, CDR2 FYNNEI. V lost 5 bases, J lost 5 bases, and 5 bases stayed unmatched. CDR3 length: 14 residues. In DNA, the CDR3 is TGTGCCAGCAGTCGCCTAGCGGGGGTCGAGACCCAGTACTTC. Its translation is CASSRLAGVETQYF. The variable domain in full, completed from reference TRBV2 and TRBJ2-5, reads EPEVTQTPSHQVTQMGQEVILRCVPISNHLYFYWYRQILGQKVEFLVSFYNNEISEKSEIFDDQFSVERPDGSNFTLKIRSTKLEDSAMYFCASSRLAGVETQYFGPGTRLLVL.

The J gene is TRBJ2-7, the V gene TRBV25-1, with D uncertain. The CDR3 has 11 amino acids. CDR1 and CDR2 (germline): MGHDK, SYGVNS. V lost 1 base and J 5 bases, leaving 3 bases between the germline ends. In DNA form, the CDR3 reads TGTGCCAGCAGTGAATCCAACGAGCAGTACTTC. Translating it yields CASSESNEQYF.

The sample holds one count of this clone. J is TRBJ1-6 and V is TRBV7-3; tentatively, D is TRBD1 (5 bases). CDR3 length equals 13 residues. The germline V gene has CDR1 SGHTA and CDR2 FQGTGA. V lost 5 bases and J 7 bases, leaving 9 bases between the germline ends. In DNA form, the CDR3 reads TGTGCCAGCAGCGCGCAGGGAAATTCACCCCTCCACTTT. Its translation is CASSAQGNSPLHF. The full variable domain, in which reference TRBV7-3 and TRBJ1-6 provide the parts outside the CDR3, is GAGVSQTPSNKVTEKGKYVELRCDPISGHTALYWYRQSLGQGPEFLIYFQGTGAADDSGLPNDRFFAVRPEGSVSTLKIQRTERGDSAVYLCASSAQGNSPLHFGNGTRLTVT.

The chain links TRBV19 to TRBJ2-1; TRBD2 aligns across 9 bases. Germline loops: CDR1 LNHDA, CDR2 SQIVND (reference sequence). The CDR3 is made up of 13 amino acids. J gave up 8 bases and V 8 bases, and 7 bases lay outside the gene matches. In nucleotides, the CDR3 is TGTGCCAGTTCTCGGCGGGGGGGATATGAGCAGTTCTTC. It translates to CASSRRGGYEQFF.

The CDR3 coding sequence is TGTGCCAGCAGTAATACACCAGCCTACGAGCAGTACTTC. It codes for CASSNTPAYEQYF. This chain connects TRBV6-5 to TRBJ2-7, with D unresolved. The CDR3 is 13 amino acids. Trimming shortened V by 5 bases and J by 2 bases, and 10 bases separated the two germline ends. Germline V gene data show CDR1 as MNHEY and CDR2 as SVGAGI.

The gene calls are TRBV5-6 and TRBJ1-1; 7 bases agree with TRBD1. The trim removed 6 bases at V and 11 bases at J, leaving 10 bases unmatched. This CDR3 region has 12 residues. CDR1 and CDR2 (germline): SGHDT, YYEEEE. CDR3 in amino acids: CASTTRGLGAFF. The DNA of the CDR3 is TGTGCCAGCACCACGAGGGGGCTTGGGGCTTTCTTT. The variable domain in full, with the rest retrieved from reference TRBV5-6 and TRBJ1-1, is DAGVTQSPTHLIKTRGQQVTLRCSPKSGHDTVSWYQQALGQGPQFIFQYYEEEERQRGNFPDRFSGHQFPNYSSELNVNALLLGDSALYLCASTTRGLGAFFGQGTRLTVV.

The chain carries TRBV6-5 and TRBJ1-1; D is undetermined. Germline CDR1 MNHEY, CDR2 SVGAGI. Trimming took off 6 bases at V and 6 bases at J, with 17 bases between the two ends. The CDR3 extends over 14 amino acids. This chain's CDR3 is CASSPGVPWSEAFF. CDR3 bases: TGTGCCAGCAGCCCCGGGGTTCCCTGGTCTGAAGCTTTCTTT.

The chain couples TRBV14 to TRBJ2-5; 9 positions agree with TRBD1. Looked up from germline, CDR1 is SGHDN and CDR2 is FVKESK. The CDR3 has 18 residues. V shed 4 bases and J 4 bases; nucleotides not matched to a gene: 16. CDR3 sequence reads: CASSPHLDSTDRGETQYF. The CDR3 bases are TGTGCCAGCAGCCCACACCTCGACTCGACGGACAGGGGAGAGACCCAGTACTTC. Full variable domain (rest looked up from reference TRBV14 and TRBJ2-5): EAGVTQFPSHSVIEKGQTVTLRCDPISGHDNLYWYRRVMGKEIKFLLHFVKESKQDESGMPNNRFLAERTGGTYSTLKVQPAELEDSGVYFCASSPHLDSTDRGETQYFGPGTRLLVL.

This sequence joins TRBV9 and TRBJ2-2; TRBD2 is a possible D gene (5 bases). The CDR3 totals 15 residues. Germline values: CDR1 SGDLS, CDR2 YYNGEE. Trimming shortened V by 1 base and J by 1 base, and 8 bases separated the two germline ends. The DNA for the CDR3 is TGTGCCAGCAGCGTAACGAGCGGGAACACCGGGGAGCTGTTTTTT. Amino acid sequence: CASSVTSGNTGELFF.

This clone has a single count. The J gene is TRBJ1-1, the V gene TRBV7-8; 9 nucleotides match TRBD1. The J segment lost 4 bases and the V segment lost 4 bases, leaving 4 bases of the junction unmatched. CDR1 is SGHVS and CDR2 is FQNEAQ in the germline V gene. The CDR3 spans 14 residues. In DNA, the CDR3 is TGTGCCAGCAGCTATGGGACAGGGACCACTGAAGCTTTCTTT. Protein: CASSYGTGTTEAFF. Full variable domain (remainder filled in from reference TRBV7-8 and TRBJ1-1): GAGVSQSPRYKVAKRGQDVALRCDPISGHVSLFWYQQALGQGPEFLTYFQNEAQLDKSGLPSDRFFAERPEGSVSTLKIQRTQQEDSAVYLCASSYGTGTTEAFFGQGTRLTVV.

V is TRBV9 and J is TRBJ1-6; possibly TRBD1 for D (6 bases). Germline loops: CDR1 SGDLS, CDR2 YYNGEE. Deletions cut 3 bases from V and 5 bases from J, with 9 bases between. This CDR3 spans 14 amino acids. CDR3 DNA: TGTGCCAGCAGCGGGACAGTTAATAATTCACCCCTCCACTTT. This codes for CASSGTVNNSPLHF.

The rearrangement joins TRBV27 to TRBJ2-7; D is ambiguous. The CDR3 is made up of 12 amino acids. Trimming took 10 bases from V and 4 from J, leaving 14 bases between them. Germline values: CDR1 MNHEY, CDR2 SMNVEV (reference sequence). The CDR3 nucleotides are TGTGCCACAGGTTTTCCCTCTTACGAGCAGTACTTC. Its protein is CATGFPSYEQYF.

This clone has a single count. V gene TRBV18 combines with J gene TRBJ1-3; possible D gene TRBD1, 5 bases. Trimming pared 6 bases from V and 0 bases from J, leaving 15 bases between. Germline V gene lookup returns CDR1 KGHSH and CDR2 LQKENI. This CDR3 is 16 amino acids long. CDR3 sequence: CASSEGPPSSGNTIYF. The CDR3 DNA reads TGTGCCAGCTCGGAGGGACCACCGAGCTCTGGAAACACCATATATTTT. Filled out from reference TRBV18 and TRBJ1-3, the complete variable domain reads NAGVMQNPRHLVRRRGQEARLRCSPMKGHSHVYWYRQLPEEGLKFMVYLQKENIIDESGMPKERFSAEFPKEGPSILRIQQVVRGDSAAYFCASSEGPPSSGNTIYFGEGSWLTVV.

The rearrangement uses TRBV28 and TRBJ1-4, with 9 nucleotides matching TRBD1. Germline trimming cut 5 bases from V and 8 bases from J; bases unmatched to any gene: 12. The CDR3 length is 16 residues. CDR1 is MDHEN, CDR2 SYDVKM, per germline. The DNA for the CDR3 is TGTGCCAGCAGTCTTTACCCGGGACAGGGTACGGAAAAACTGTTTTTT. Its protein is CASSLYPGQGTEKLFF.

The genes are TRBV7-8 and TRBJ2-7; D uncertain. This CDR3 spans 15 amino acids. Trimming removed 1 base from V and 0 bases from J, with 10 bases in between. CDR1 and CDR2 from the germline V gene are SGHVS and FQNEAQ. The CDR3 region is CASSLDERPSYEQYF. The CDR3 region has the DNA TGTGCCAGCAGCTTAGACGAGCGCCCCTCCTACGAGCAGTACTTC.

This clone was seen only once. The chain joins TRBV6-5 to TRBJ1-2, with D perhaps matching TRBD1 (6 bases). V was clipped by 5 bases and J by 1 base, with 14 bases between them. Germline V gene data show CDR1 as MNHEY and CDR2 as SVGAGI. CDR3 length equals 15 residues. CDR3 loop: CASSAQGRSNYGYTF. In DNA, the CDR3 is TGTGCCAGCAGTGCACAGGGAAGGAGTAACTATGGCTACACCTTC.

This clone was detected once. This sequence joins TRBV2 and TRBJ2-2; D possibly corresponds to TRBD2 (6 bases). Germline CDR1 SNHLY, CDR2 FYNNEI. Trimming took off 4 bases at V and 1 base at J, with 10 bases between the two ends. This CDR3 spans 15 amino acids. CDR3 coding DNA: TGTGCCAGCAGTGGGTCTAGCGTGAACACCGGGGAGCTGTTTTTT. As protein: CASSGSSVNTGELFF.

This chain uses TRBV12-5 with TRBJ2-7, with D unclear. CDR1 is LGHNT and CDR2 is FRNRAP in the germline V gene. V was cut by 2 bases and J by 1 base, with 3 bases left in between. CDR3 length equals 12 residues. The CDR3 region is CASGLQSYEQYF. DNA of the CDR3: TGTGCTAGTGGTTTGCAGTCCTACGAGCAGTACTTC.

The V and J genes are TRBV5-5 and TRBJ2-7; 9 positions match TRBD1. Looked up from germline, CDR1 is SGHKS and CDR2 is YYEKEE (reference sequence). The junction had 10 bases not matched to a gene; V was cut back by 4 bases and J by 5 bases. This CDR3 region has 15 residues. CDR3 region: CASSPLGDRVHEQYF. CDR3 sequence (DNA): TGTGCCAGCAGCCCCCTTGGGGACAGGGTACACGAGCAGTACTTC.

V usage is TRBV28 and J usage is TRBJ2-2; TRBD2 matches at 8 bases. V trimming: 5 bases; J trimming: 1 base; junction bases outside the gene matches: 3. In germline, CDR1 is MDHEN, CDR2 SYDVKM. The length of the CDR3 is 15 residues. The CDR3 reads CASSPTSGNTGELFF. For the CDR3, the DNA is TGTGCCAGCAGTCCAACTAGCGGGAACACCGGGGAGCTGTTTTTT.